Listed below are T cell receptor beta chains from one sample, sequenced in a study of Ad26.COV2.S vaccination and SARS-CoV-2 variants. Clones were sequenced by immunoSEQ multiplex PCR, and TCRdb holds only the in-frame ones, with some missing. This sample yields roughly 330,000 clones, of which 75% to 90% are seen a single time; approximately 5.8% belongs to the top ten. Sequenced here: peripheral blood, sampled in a trial of Ad26.COV2.S vaccine versus placebo. Receptors originate from a person between 18 and 65 years old who received the Ad26.COV2.S COVID-19 vaccine or a placebo. Each CDR3 is given with its conserved first and last residue. Each record gives: V gene, clone size, J gene, D gene, CDR3 DNA, CDR3 protein. A D gene is named only where the DNA matches it firmly. Only part of the rows carry a size: once, few, many, or a class if the clone is expanded.

TRBV12-5	NA	TRBJ2-1	NA	TGTGCTAGTGGTTCTCCCCTAAGCTCCTACAATGAGCAGTTCTTC	CASGSPLSSYNEQFF
TRBV6-2/TRBV6-3	NA	TRBJ2-1	NA	TGTGCCAGCAGTTACAACCCTACCCGGGACGCCATCTCCTACAATGAGCAGTTCTTC	CASSYNPTRDAISYNEQFF
TRBV6-2/TRBV6-3	NA	TRBJ2-7	TRBD2	TGTGCCAGCAGTTCCGAACTAGCGGGGCTCGCCTACGAGCAGTACTTC	CASSSELAGLAYEQYF
TRBV7-2	NA	TRBJ2-1	NA	TGTGCCAGCAGCTTAGGTCTTTATTGGGATGGCAATGAGCAGTTCTTC	CASSLGLYWDGNEQFF
TRBV11-3	NA	TRBJ1-1	TRBD1	TGTGCCAGCAGCTTAGGAACAGGGGAGGCTTTCTTT	CASSLGTGEAFF
TRBV29-1	NA	TRBJ2-1	TRBD2	TGCAGCGTTGGACTGGCGGGGGGGGCATACAATGAGCAGTTCTTC	CSVGLAGGAYNEQFF
TRBV27	NA	TRBJ1-5	NA	TGTGCCAGCAGTTTCGCGGTAGGTGGCAATCAGCCCCAGCATTTT	CASSFAVGGNQPQHF
TRBV3-1/TRBV3-2	NA	TRBJ1-1	NA	TGTGCCAGCAGTCCGTCGCGGGCGGGGGGAGCTTTCTTT	CASSPSRAGGAFF
TRBV18	NA	TRBJ1-2	TRBD1	TGTGCCAGCGCCCCGTCAGGGGGAGCTAACTATGGCTACACCTTC	CASAPSGGANYGYTF
TRBV19	NA	TRBJ1-2	NA	TGTGCCAGTAGTATCGGGGGAGACTATGGCTACACCTTC	CASSIGGDYGYTF
TRBV20-1	once	TRBJ2-1	TRBD2	TGCAGTGCTAGTAAGGGACTAGCGGGAGGATACAATGAGCAGTTCTTC	CSASKGLAGGYNEQFF
TRBV28	NA	TRBJ2-7	NA	TGTGCCAGCAGTTTATCGGACTCAACATCCTACGAGCAGTACTTC	CASSLSDSTSYEQYF
TRBV6-6	NA	TRBJ1-1	NA	TGTGCCAGCAGTTCTCAGGATAACACTGAAGCTTTCTTT	CASSSQDNTEAFF
TRBV24-1	NA	TRBJ2-1	TRBD1	TGTGCCACCAGTGATCCCGGGACAGGGGGTTACAATGAGCAGTTCTTC	CATSDPGTGGYNEQFF
TRBV9	NA	TRBJ1-1	NA	TGTGCCAGCAGCGTAGGGGGAATTAGGACTGAAGCTTTCTTT	CASSVGGIRTEAFF
TRBV7-9	NA	TRBJ2-1	TRBD2	TGTGCCAGCAGCTTAGTGGCGGGAGGTGGCTACAATGAGCAGTTCTTC	CASSLVAGGGYNEQFF
TRBV7-9	NA	TRBJ2-2	TRBD1	TGTGCCAGCAGCCCCGGGGGACAGGGCGTAACCGGGGAGCTGTTTTTT	CASSPGGQGVTGELFF
TRBV27	NA	TRBJ2-5	TRBD2	TGTGCCAGCAGAGCTGAACTCGGGGCTAGCGGGAAAGAGACCCAGTACTTC	CASRAELGASGKETQYF
TRBV12-3/TRBV12-4	NA	TRBJ1-3	NA	TGTGCCAGCAACCGAGACTCTGGAAACACCATATATTTT	CASNRDSGNTIYF
TRBV9	NA	TRBJ2-1	NA	TGTGCCAGCAGCCCGCGCCAGGAAAGGGGTGAGCAGTTCTTC	CASSPRQERGEQFF
TRBV29-1	NA	TRBJ1-1	NA	TGCAGCGTTGTAATCCAGGGAACCTCTGAAGCTTTCTTT	CSVVIQGTSEAFF
TRBV19	NA	TRBJ1-1	NA	TGTGCCAGTAGTATAGGTCGGGGGGATGAAGCTTTCTTT	CASSIGRGDEAFF
TRBV7-9	NA	TRBJ2-1	NA	TGTGCCACCCTTCAACCGGAGGACAATGAGCAGTTCTTC	CATLQPEDNEQFF
TRBV28	NA	TRBJ1-5	TRBD1	TGTGCCAGCCACTCTCCGGGACAGGGGGCTGCGCAGCCCCAGCATTTT	CASHSPGQGAAQPQHF
TRBV4-3	few	TRBJ2-3	NA	TGCGCCAGCAGCCAAGCTGTGGGGTATGATACGCAGTATTTT	CASSQAVGYDTQYF
TRBV6-2/TRBV6-3	NA	TRBJ2-1	NA	TGTGCCAGCAGTTTAGGACCCAACAATGAGCAGTTCTTC	CASSLGPNNEQFF
TRBV18	NA	TRBJ1-4	NA	TGTGCCAGCTCACCACCGGAACTGGATGAAAAACTGTTTTTT	CASSPPELDEKLFF
TRBV6-4	few	TRBJ1-6	NA	TGTGCCAGCAGTGACTCGGCAGGGAATTCACCCCTCCACTTT	CASSDSAGNSPLHF
TRBV6-4	NA	TRBJ1-5	TRBD1	TGTGCCAGTCTCGTACCGACAGGGCACCAGCCCCAGCATTTT	CASLVPTGHQPQHF
TRBV7-8	once	TRBJ1-2	NA	TGTGCCAGCAGCTTAGCGGAAGTTCTTAGTAGCTATGGCTACACCTTC	CASSLAEVLSSYGYTF
TRBV7-6	NA	TRBJ1-1	NA	TGTGCCAGCAGCTCCACGATGAACACTGAAGCTTTCTTT	CASSSTMNTEAFF
TRBV21-1	NA	TRBJ2-4	NA	TGTGCCGCAGGGGGGCCAATAGCCAAAAACATTCAGTACTTC	CAAGGPIAKNIQYF
TRBV9	NA	TRBJ1-2	NA	TGTGCCAGCAGCGTAGACGGGGACGACTATGGCTACACCTTC	CASSVDGDDYGYTF
TRBV5-1	NA	TRBJ2-7	NA	TGCGCCAGCAGCCCGAACCCCGAACCCCCCTACGAGCAGTACTTC	CASSPNPEPPYEQYF
TRBV7-2	NA	TRBJ2-1	NA	TGTGCCAGCAGCTTTCAGGGCGTGGGCGATGAGCAGTTCTTC	CASSFQGVGDEQFF
TRBV4-1	NA	TRBJ2-1	NA	TGCGCCAGCAAAGACTACAATGAGCAGTTCTTC	CASKDYNEQFF
TRBV9	NA	TRBJ1-2	TRBD1	TGTGCCAGCAGCATCCGGACAGGGGGCTTCGTAGGCTACACCTTC	CASSIRTGGFVGYTF
TRBV4-2	once	TRBJ2-4	NA	TGTGCCAGCAGCCAAGGGATCAGGGACCTAGCCAAAAACATTCAGTACTTC	CASSQGIRDLAKNIQYF
TRBV7-9	few	TRBJ1-2	NA	TGTGCCAGCAGCTTAGCTCTCGACAGTTTTTATGGCTACACCTTC	CASSLALDSFYGYTF
TRBV19	NA	TRBJ1-1	NA	TGTGCCAGTACCCACAGGACAAGAGCTTTCTTT	CASTHRTRAFF
TRBV7-2	once	TRBJ1-2	TRBD1	TGTGCCAGCAGCGGACAGGGGATCTATGGCTACACCTTC	CASSGQGIYGYTF
TRBV6-6	NA	TRBJ1-2	NA	TGTGCCAGCAGTTACGAAAGGGACTATGGCTACACCTTC	CASSYERDYGYTF
TRBV14	NA	TRBJ1-2	NA	TGTGCCAGCAGCCAATTTATCTATGGCTACACCTTC	CASSQFIYGYTF
TRBV10-1	once	TRBJ2-1	TRBD2	TGCGCCTCAAGGACTAGCGGGAGGGCCCAGAATGAGCAGTTCTTC	CASRTSGRAQNEQFF
TRBV7-9	NA	TRBJ2-3	TRBD2	TGTGCCAGCAGCCTAGTCGCTAGCGGGGGCCCTAGTAGCTATACGCAGTATTTT	CASSLVASGGPSSYTQYF
TRBV7-2	NA	TRBJ1-2	NA	TGTGCCAGCAGCTCGACCTCTTTAGGCCCCACGCCTACTCGGGGCTACACCTTC	CASSSTSLGPTPTRGYTF
TRBV7-9	few	TRBJ1-6	TRBD1	TGTGCCAGCAGCTTCACAGGGGATAATTCACCCCTCCACTTT	CASSFTGDNSPLHF
TRBV25-1	NA	TRBJ1-2	NA	TGTGCCAGCAGTGAGCCATCCTACGGGGTGGGCTACACCTTC	CASSEPSYGVGYTF
TRBV28	few	TRBJ1-1	NA	TGTGCCAGCTGCGCAAACACTGAAGCTTTCTTT	CASCANTEAFF